This TCR beta chain was captured by sequencing in a study of cytomegalovirus exposure and HLA in healthy donors (dated by TCRdb to about 2017). Background for the entire study: An earlier analysis of some 600 of the donors reported 276 Gb of sequence data and 117 million unique TCR beta sequences obtained from about 170 million T cells. An early release that covered more than 550 HLA-typed donors contained approximately 300 gigabases of sequencing data and 75 million to 100 million unique TCR sequences. Among the 398 genotyped donors, around 79% belonged to the genetic ancestry cluster associated with self-reported Caucasian donors. The aim of the study was to test whether cataloging public T cell receptors could identify signatures of past pathogen exposure. The T cell repertoires of roughly 660 subjects were profiled by immunosequencing and related to cytomegalovirus serostatus. In addition to the first cohort of 500 to 850 subjects, a separate validation cohort of approximately 120 different subjects was used. To predict cytomegalovirus infection status, the study brought together high-throughput TCR immunosequencing, statistical association of individual TCRs with disease status, and machine learning. A later analysis re-analyzed previously published TCR beta repertoires from 550 to 700 donors and added high-resolution HLA genotyping to study TCR occurrence patterns. Rather than using new phenotypic data, the later analysis identified candidate immune exposures from TCR beta sequences and from how often those sequences occurred across donors. An earlier analysis of around 540 of the donors applied high-throughput TCR beta sequencing to assess whether each TCR beta V gene segment acted as functional or pseudogenic. Donor age, sex, ethnicity and CMV serostatus were compiled alongside the repertoire data. A later genetic analysis took genome-wide SNP genotypes for about 60% of the roughly 670 donors and used that subset as a discovery cohort. All discovery cohort repertoires had been generated using a single sequencing platform. HLA typing included class I and class II loci at four-digit resolution. Typing coverage differed by locus: A, B, C, DRB1 and DQB1 were typed in roughly 620-630 donors, DQA1 in about 510, DPA1 in around 600, and DPB1 in just under 490. Roughly five DR-DQ haplotypes were handled as single units for association and clustering, since linkage in the cohort was strong. Among about 390 genotyped donors of the cohort, an average of approximately 240,000 unique TCR beta nucleotide sequences were sequenced per donor, approximately 20% of them non-productive. General findings and caveats noted by the study authors: It was suggested by the authors that the approach could potentially be generalized to other disease states and immunological phenotypes. Most CMV-associated TCR beta chains appeared to be HLA-restricted in a later analysis, and the HLA associations seemed to be driven largely by CMV exposure. CMV serostatus was the only immune exposure information available for the cohort. A later analysis reported that several top co-occurrence clusters appeared linked to parvovirus B19, influenza, CMV and Epstein-Barr virus. Correlated functional status among segregating V segments might reflect linkage disequilibrium, but an unknown experimental factor could not be ruled out. While some public TCRs were present in many individuals, most TCR sequences turned up only very rarely across donors. According to a later genetic analysis, donors in an Asian-associated ancestry cluster had fewer N-insertions in productive TCRs than the approximately 670-donor mean. The cohort was sequenced for TCR beta chains only, and without alpha or paired-chain data the features that could be detected were limited. The classifier was reported to diagnose cytomegalovirus status with high specificity and sensitivity in both the original cohort and the validation cohort. A later analysis found that TCR association rates varied across HLA loci, with DRB1 alleles showing the most associated TCRs and HLA-C alleles the fewest. The earlier analysis of some 540 of the donors excluded 15 to 20 rarely observed V segments, including chromosome 9 orphons, because counts were too low. V-gene and J-gene trimming of TCR beta chains was associated with a missense DCLRE1C variant in a later genetic analysis, and the association was replicated in an independent cohort. When HLA alleles, especially DR and DQ, strongly co-occurred, attributing TCR associations to individual alleles was difficult. In a later analysis, HLA-associated TCR beta chains showed more clonal expansion and lower generation probabilities than non-associated chains that were equally common. Because HLA typing was missing for some donors at each locus, association tests included only the typed subset. A further reported finding was that TCR beta sequences accurately predicted the HLA-A and HLA-B alleles for most subjects in the first cohort. In an earlier analysis of about 550 of the donors, most TCR beta V segments were observed in productive rearrangements about 87% or about 30% of the time, broadly matching IMGT annotations. In a later analysis, 16,951 TCR beta sequences were associated with specific HLA alleles at a false discovery rate of 0.05. The presence/absence analyses assumed that sequencing depth was roughly uniform across donors, and that assumption may not be true. A cluster of highly shared sequence variants was judged likely to represent a technical artifact of the sequencing pipeline. The study gave a list of roughly 150 TCR beta chains associated with cytomegalovirus. A few of the identified cytomegalovirus-associated TCR beta chains were confirmed in vitro to be specific for cytomegalovirus antigens.

This clone was seen a handful of times. Its recognized antigen is unknown. No base qualities exist here, and no much larger clone lies one base off it. The cohort consisted of 650 to 850 healthy bone marrow donors. All cohort members were sampled while nominally healthy, although unrecorded immune exposures were likely present. The donor tested CMV seronegative and was one of the 352 seronegative cohort members. A peripheral blood sample was collected from each donor, and TCR beta sequencing was performed on peripheral blood mononuclear cells. The Qiagen DNeasy Blood Extraction Kit was used to extract genomic DNA from the blood cell samples. Libraries were constructed by the immunoSEQ multiplex PCR assay. For the multiplex PCR, a mixture combining 60 forward primers for TCR Vbeta segments and 13 reverse primers for TCR Jbeta segments was used. The CDR3 region of rearranged TCR beta genes was amplified from genomic DNA by a multiplex PCR assay. On the Illumina HiSeq System, the amplified TCR beta libraries were sequenced as 87-base-pair reads. In the source study's methods: A later analysis counted about 80 million unique TCR beta chains across the approximately 700 repertoires, and 10 million to 12 million of these chains were shared by at least two donors. Raw reads were error-corrected and collapsed into unique sequences by a nearest-neighbor algorithm in which closely related sequences were merged to remove PCR and sequencing errors. V, D and J gene segments were assigned by aligning CDR3 sequences to IMGT reference sequences. Each retained sequence needed at least a six-nucleotide match to both a V gene segment and a J gene segment. Rearrangements were classified as productive when the CDR3 lacked stop codons and remained in frame with V and J, and all other rearrangements were classified as non-productive. Following IMGT convention, CDR3 was defined as the stretch from the second conserved V-encoded cysteine up to the conserved J-encoded phenylalanine. Sequences without an unambiguous match to a single V gene segment were excluded from the earlier analysis of about 600 of the donors. An earlier analysis of some 500 of the donors classified V segments as functional when productive rearrangements were above 56.7% and as segregating when the standard deviation between donors was above 5%. A statistical classification framework was built to diagnose cytomegalovirus status from the catalog of TCR beta chain sequences. In a later analysis, TCR nucleotide sequences were compared against IMGT/GENE-DB human TR gene sequences so that V and J genes could be assigned. A later analysis assigned CDR3 sequences and most-parsimonious VDJ recombination scenarios with the TCRdist pipeline. A later analysis defined each TCR beta chain by its CDR3 amino acid sequence plus V-gene family, and excluded reads lacking a unique V-gene family. In a later analysis, around 600 highly shared, low-generation-probability nucleotide sequences were removed to address suspected cross-contamination and a sequencing artifact. A later analysis calculated a clonal expansion index for each public chain from normalized within-repertoire ranks of inferred template counts. In a later analysis, generation probabilities were computed with a VDJ recombination model fitted to out-of-frame rearrangements, and the resulting probabilities were checked against IGoR. A later analysis scored TCR-TCR, TCR-HLA and TCR-CMV co-occurrence with hypergeometric tests, applying a repertoire-size bias correction to TCR pairs. In a later analysis, false discovery rates were estimated by permuting HLA or CMV assignments 20 times. A later analysis grouped co-occurring TCRs with DBSCAN, adding TCRdist sequence similarity when clustering within HLA-allele-positive subsets. Co-occurrence clustering excluded repertoires with fewer than 30,000 or more than 120,000 public chains, plus five with anomalous nucleotide sharing. What TCRdb holds here is the immuneACCESS table cut down to in-frame rearrangements. Part of the clones is not present; checked against another copy, under half of the missing clones reflect an unresolved V gene, and the others are unexplained. D and trimming come from the DNA, and the V and J calls and clone size come from that table. This sample holds some 120,000 clones; 60% to 85% were observed only once. 6% to 8% of the sample lies in the top ten.

The TCR comes from a woman in her thirties or forties in good health and CMV-seronegative. The sample was PBMCs.

The DNA sequence is TGCAGCGGGGAGCTCGATCCCACCGGGGAGCTGTTTTTT. Its protein product is CSGELDPTGELFF. Here the chain combines TRBV29-1 and TRBJ2-2, with a tentative D gene TRBD2 over 5 matching bases. CDR1 SQVTM and CDR2 ANQGSEA were looked up in the germline V gene. From its cysteine to its phenylalanine, the CDR3 spans 13 amino acids. Of all the DNA, just the CDR3 is kept, 39 bases in frame from base 1. V was cut back by 7 bases and J by 4 bases, leaving a gap of 13 bases between them.